This record looks at one T cell receptor beta chain sequence and its context. This specimen comes from a study of Ad26.COV2.S vaccination and SARS-CoV-2 variants. Noted treatment: roughly 20 received Ad26.COV2.S at low or high dose, single or two shots; roughly five received placebo; per-sample allocation not given. The investigators took samples on day 63 after the first vaccine or placebo injection. V gave up 5 bases and J gave up 0 bases, with 5 bases separating them. The CDR3 is made up of 13 amino acids. Germline-derived CDR1 and CDR2 are MNHNY and SVGAGI (reference sequence). Produced via immunoSEQ multiplex PCR; TCRdb's table is partial and in-frame only. The table has roughly 700,000 clones, about 90% seen once.

The sequence was obtained from a person aged 18-60 years who received the Ad26.COV2.S COVID-19 vaccine or a placebo. The specimen comprised peripheral blood, sampled in a trial of Ad26.COV2.S vaccine versus placebo. V gene TRBV6-6 combines with J gene TRBJ1-3; D not resolved. CDR3: CASSGSSGNTIYF. The CDR3 DNA is TGTGCCAGCAGTGGAAGCTCTGGAAACACCATATATTTT.